The TCR beta chain described here comes from a study of molecular identifiers for immune sequencing clone quantification. In this sample, this clonotype turned up a few times. Methods described previously were used for bulk TCR libraries, and listed TCR primers were applied. TCRdb itself ran the PCR reads through MiXCR, one entry per CDR3 protein. The profile shows approximately 590,000 distinct CDR3 sequences, about 25% of them singletons. Naive CD8 T cells were sorted, and the gate applied was CD8+CD4-CCR7+CD45RA+. Germline loops: CDR1 SGHVS, CDR2 FNYEAQ. V lost 1 base and J lost 2, with 11 bases in between. The CDR3 has 15 amino acids.

The origin of this receptor is a human donor in good health. Some libraries in this study had Jurkat cell RNA spiked in. The chain recombines TRBV7-6 with TRBJ1-2; possible D gene TRBD1, 5 bases. The sample was naive CD8+ T cells from blood, with Jurkat cell RNA spiked in. Sample subset: FACS-sorted CD8+CD4-CCR7+CD45RA+ naive T cells. CDR3 amino acids: CASSLGRGRNYGYTF. The CDR3 DNA follows: TGTGCCAGCAGCTTAGGTCGGGGGAGGAACTATGGCTACACCTTC.